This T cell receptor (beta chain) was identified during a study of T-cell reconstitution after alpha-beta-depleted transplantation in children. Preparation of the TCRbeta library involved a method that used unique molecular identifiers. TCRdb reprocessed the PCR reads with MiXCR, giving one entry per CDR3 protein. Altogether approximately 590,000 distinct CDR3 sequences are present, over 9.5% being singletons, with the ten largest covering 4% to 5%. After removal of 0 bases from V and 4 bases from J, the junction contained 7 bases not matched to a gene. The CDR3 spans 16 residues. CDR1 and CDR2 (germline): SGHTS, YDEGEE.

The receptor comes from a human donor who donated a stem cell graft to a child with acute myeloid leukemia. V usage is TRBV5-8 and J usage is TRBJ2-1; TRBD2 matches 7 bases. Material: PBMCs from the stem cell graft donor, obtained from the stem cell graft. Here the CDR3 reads CASSLDRPSGYNEQFF. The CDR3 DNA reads TGTGCCAGCAGCTTGGATAGGCCTAGCGGATACAATGAGCAGTTCTTC.